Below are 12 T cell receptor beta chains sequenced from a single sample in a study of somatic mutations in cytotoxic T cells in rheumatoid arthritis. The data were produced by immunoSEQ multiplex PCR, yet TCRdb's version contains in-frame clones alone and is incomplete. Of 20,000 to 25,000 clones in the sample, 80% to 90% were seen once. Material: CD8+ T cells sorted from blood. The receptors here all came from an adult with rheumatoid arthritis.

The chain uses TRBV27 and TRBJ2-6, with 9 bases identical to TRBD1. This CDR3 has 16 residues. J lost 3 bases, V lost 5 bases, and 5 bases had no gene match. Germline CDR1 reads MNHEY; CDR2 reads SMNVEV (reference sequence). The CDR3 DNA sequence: TGTGCCAGCAGTCCAGGGACAGGGTTTGGGGCCAACGTCCTGACTTTC. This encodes CASSPGTGFGANVLTF.

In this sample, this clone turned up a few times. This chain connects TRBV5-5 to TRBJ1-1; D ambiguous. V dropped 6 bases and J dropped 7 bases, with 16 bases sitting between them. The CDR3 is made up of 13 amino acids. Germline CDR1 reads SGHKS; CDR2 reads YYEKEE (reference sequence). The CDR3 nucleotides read TGTGCCAGCATGAAGTACGGGGAAGTTGAAGCTTTCTTT. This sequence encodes CASMKYGEVEAFF. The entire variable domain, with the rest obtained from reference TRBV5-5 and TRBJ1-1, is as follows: DAGVTQSPTHLIKTRGQQVTLRCSPISGHKSVSWYQQVLGQGPQFIFQYYEKEERGRGNFPDRFSARQFPNYSSELNVNALLLGDSALYLCASMKYGEVEAFFGQGTRLTVV.

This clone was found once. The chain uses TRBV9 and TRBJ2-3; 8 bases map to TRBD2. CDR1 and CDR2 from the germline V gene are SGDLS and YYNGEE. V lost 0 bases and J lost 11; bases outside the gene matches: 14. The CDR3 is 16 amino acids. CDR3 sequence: CASSVAMGLVSHEQYF. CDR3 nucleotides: TGTGCCAGCAGCGTAGCCATGGGACTAGTCTCTCATGAGCAGTATTTT.

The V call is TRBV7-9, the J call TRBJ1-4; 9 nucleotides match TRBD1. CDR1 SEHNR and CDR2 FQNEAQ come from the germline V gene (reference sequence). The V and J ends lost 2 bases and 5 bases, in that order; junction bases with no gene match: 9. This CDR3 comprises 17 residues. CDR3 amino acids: CASSLRGQGLVNEKLFF. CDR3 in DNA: TGTGCCAGCAGCTTAAGGGGACAGGGCCTCGTGAATGAAAAACTGTTTTTT.

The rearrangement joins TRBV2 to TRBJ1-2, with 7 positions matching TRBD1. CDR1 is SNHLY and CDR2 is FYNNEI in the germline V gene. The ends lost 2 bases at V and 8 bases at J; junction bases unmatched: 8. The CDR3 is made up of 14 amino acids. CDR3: CASSEFGGGEGYTF. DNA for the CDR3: TGTGCCAGCAGTGAATTTGGAGGGGGCGAGGGCTACACCTTC.

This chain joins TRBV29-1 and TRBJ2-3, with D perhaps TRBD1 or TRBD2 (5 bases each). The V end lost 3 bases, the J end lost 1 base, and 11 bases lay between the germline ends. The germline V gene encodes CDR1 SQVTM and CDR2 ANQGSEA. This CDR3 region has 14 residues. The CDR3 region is CSVDRDPRTDTQYF. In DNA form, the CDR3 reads TGCAGCGTTGACCGGGACCCGCGCACAGATACGCAGTATTTT.

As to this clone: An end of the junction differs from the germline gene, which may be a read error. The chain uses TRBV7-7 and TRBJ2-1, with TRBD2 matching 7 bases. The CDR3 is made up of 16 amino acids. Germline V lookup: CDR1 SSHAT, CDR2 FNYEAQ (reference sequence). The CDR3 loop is CASSLAGGVTYNEQFF. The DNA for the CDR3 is TGTGCTAGCAGCTTAGCGGGCGGGGTGACCTACAATGAGCAGTTCTTC.

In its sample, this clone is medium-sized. CDR3 amino acids: CASSHPPSGAETEAFF. The CDR3 nucleotides are TGCGCCAGCAGCCATCCCCCTTCAGGGGCGGAAACTGAAGCTTTCTTT. The chain couples TRBV4-1 to TRBJ1-1, with D possibly being TRBD1 (6 bases). Germline V gene lookup returns CDR1 MGHRA and CDR2 YSYEKL. V was shortened by 3 bases and J by 5 bases, with 19 bases between the two germline ends. There are 16 residues in the CDR3.

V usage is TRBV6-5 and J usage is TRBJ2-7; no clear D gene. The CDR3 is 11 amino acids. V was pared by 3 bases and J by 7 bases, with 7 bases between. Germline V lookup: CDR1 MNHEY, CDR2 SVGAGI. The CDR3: CASSYGREQYF. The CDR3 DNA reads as TGTGCCAGCAGTTATGGAAGGGAGCAGTACTTC.

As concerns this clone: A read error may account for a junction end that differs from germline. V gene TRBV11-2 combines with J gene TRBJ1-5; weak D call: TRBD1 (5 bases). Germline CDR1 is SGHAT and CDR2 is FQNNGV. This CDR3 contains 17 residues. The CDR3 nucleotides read TGTGCCAACAGCTTAGGGGTAGGAAGGGGTCCGAATCAGCCCCAGCATTTT. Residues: CANSLGVGRGPNQPQHF.

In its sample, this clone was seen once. CDR3 sequence: CASSSFPKLAGPTYEQYF. CDR3 sequence (DNA): TGTGCCAGCAGCTCTTTCCCCAAACTAGCGGGGCCTACCTACGAGCAGTACTTC. The gene calls are TRBV7-2 and TRBJ2-7, with 10 bases aligning to TRBD2. V was clipped by 4 bases and J by 2 bases; unmatched bases: 14. Per germline, CDR1 SGHTA and CDR2 FQGNSA. The CDR3 sequence is 18 residues long.

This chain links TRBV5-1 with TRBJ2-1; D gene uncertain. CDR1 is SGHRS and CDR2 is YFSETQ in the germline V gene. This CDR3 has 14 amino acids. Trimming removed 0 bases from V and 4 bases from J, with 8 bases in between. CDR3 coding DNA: TGCGCCAGCAGCTTGGTGACAAATTACAATGAGCAGTTCTTC. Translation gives CASSLVTNYNEQFF.